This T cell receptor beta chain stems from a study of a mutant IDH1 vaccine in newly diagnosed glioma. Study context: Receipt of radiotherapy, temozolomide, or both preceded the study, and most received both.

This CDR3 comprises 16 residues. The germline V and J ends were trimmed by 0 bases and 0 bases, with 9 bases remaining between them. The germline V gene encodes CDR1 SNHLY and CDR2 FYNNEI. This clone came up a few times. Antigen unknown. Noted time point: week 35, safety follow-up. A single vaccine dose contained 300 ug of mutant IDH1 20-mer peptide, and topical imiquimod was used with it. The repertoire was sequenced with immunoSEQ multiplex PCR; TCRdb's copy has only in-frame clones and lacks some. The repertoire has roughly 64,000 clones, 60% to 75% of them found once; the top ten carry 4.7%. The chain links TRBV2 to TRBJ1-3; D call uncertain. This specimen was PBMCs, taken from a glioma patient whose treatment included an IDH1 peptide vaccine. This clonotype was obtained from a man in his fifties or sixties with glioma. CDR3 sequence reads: CASSEAPDFSGNTIYF. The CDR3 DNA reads TGTGCCAGCAGTGAAGCTCCCGACTTCTCTGGAAACACCATATATTTT.